The T cell receptor beta chain under discussion was sequenced for a study of blood T cell repertoires in acute mononucleosis (dated by TCRdb to about 2020). Regarding the research as a whole: To capture the primary response, acute-phase samples were obtained within 2 weeks of when symptoms began. During acute infection, mean YVL-BR-specific and GLC-BM-specific cells made up about 2.1% and 1.1% of blood CD8 T cells. A mean blood EBV load of around 4 log10 genome copies per million B cells was observed during acute infection, and a mean blood EBV load of 2.5 to 3 was observed at convalescence. The study at large found these results: Only around 10% of unique acute clonotypes persisted into convalescence, yet these made up most of the response; new diverse de novo clonotypes seemingly replaced the rest. Only a few donors were included in the cohort, so group averages were based on very few individuals. GLC-BM selection appeared to involve both chains, including public TCRbeta motifs on BV14-BJ2 and BV20-BJ1 alongside a TCRalpha motif on AV5-AJ31. Because only a fraction of each donor's blood was analyzed, sampling error might partly account for the low clonotype overlap between the acute and convalescent samples.

This specimen's time point label, per the study, means: acute infectious mononucleosis, at clinical presentation within 2 weeks of symptom onset (visit 1). The study tracked CD8 T cell responses to two immunodominant EBV epitopes, BRLF1 109 (YVL-BR) and BMLF1 280 (GLC-BM), over primary infection. Primary EBV infection was indicated by a positive serum heterophile antibody test and EBV viral capsid antigen-specific IgM. As a first step, magnetic positive selection (MACS) was used to enrich total CD8 T cells from the PBMCs. Live CD3+ CD8+ tetramer+ cells were sorted on a FACSAria III to over 85% purity. Cells were sorted with a PE-conjugated tetramer loaded with the BMLF1 280-288 peptide. After tetramer sorting, TCR repertoires of EBV epitope-specific CD8 T cells were deep-sequenced directly ex vivo at acute infection and at convalescence. Donors were a few people aged roughly 18 to 30 with clinical acute infectious mononucleosis and laboratory evidence of primary EBV infection. Heparinized peripheral blood was collected when donors presented clinically with mononucleosis symptoms and again about 6 months afterward. Ficoll-Paque density gradient centrifugation was used to isolate PBMCs.

Including the terminal cysteine and phenylalanine, the CDR3 comprises 13 residues. Only the CDR3 region is kept as DNA, spanning 39 bases read in frame from base 1. From a lookup of the germline V gene, CDR1 and CDR2 are SGHDN and FVKESK. Concerning this clone: Base qualities were left out, and no much larger clone turns up one base away.

Total RNA from at least 9,500 sorted tetramer+ CD8 T cells was reverse transcribed into cDNA for TCR profiling. CDR3 regions were amplified by PCR with primers annealing to V and J regions, adding unique molecular identifiers to track templates. Profiling of the TCRalpha and TCRbeta chains was done on the immunoSEQ platform, including the sequencing and error-correction standards of that platform. The authors processed their data as follows. Clonal copy numbers were corrected for sequencing and PCR errors, and CDR3s were defined per IMGT conventions. Analysis was restricted to productive rearrangements and performed with immunoSEQ Analyzer versions 2.0 and 3.0, while gene-pairing frequencies underwent further processing in Microsoft Excel. V-J pairings were visualized as Circos plots, and CDR3 motifs were found with MEME plus a custom motifSearch program. The probability of generation of TCR sequences was calculated using the OLGA algorithm. Clonotypes found at both visits were termed persistent, clonotypes found only in the acute phase were termed nonpersistent, and clonotypes found only at convalescence were termed de novo. An amino acid clonotype used by more than one donor was defined as a public TCR. This is the immuneACCESS table as TCRdb keeps it, with only in-frame sequences that have V and J called. A part of the clones is gone; compared with another copy, unresolved V genes explain less than half, and the rest is unexplained. That table supplies the V and J calls and clone size; D and trimming were determined from the DNA. This sample gives some 1,400 clones in total; under 30% of them show up just once. The top ten hold around 53% of the sample.

Rearrangement joined TRBV14 to TRBJ2-4; the D gene is perhaps TRBD2, from 6 matching bases. The source material was EBV GLC epitope tetramer+ CD8+ T cells sorted from PBMCs, sampled during acute infectious mononucleosis. The cell subset or site tag for this specimen amounts to: CD8 T cells binding tetramer with EBV BMLF1 280-288 peptide (GLC-BM). This TCR was recovered from a woman between 18 and 29 years old with infectious mononucleosis caused by EBV. In nucleotide form, the sequence is TGTGGCTGCAGCCAGTCTCCCGGGGGCATTCAGTACTTC. Translation gives CGCSQSPGGIQYF. This CDR3, with the reference TRBV14 and TRBJ2-4 proteins standing in past its ends, gives the full variable domain EAGVTQFPSHSVIEKGQTVTLRCDPISGHDNLYWYRRVMGKEIKFLLHFVKESKQDESGMPNNRFLAERTGGTYSTLKVQPAELEDSGVYFCGCSQSPGGIQYFGAGTRLSVL.